These 15 T cell receptor beta chains were sequenced from one sample in a study of molecular identifiers for immune sequencing clone quantification. Each CDR3 protein gets one entry after TCRdb re-called the PCR reads with MiXCR. The sample has 65,000 or so distinct CDR3 sequences, about 18% seen once. Sequenced sample: naive CD8+ T cells from blood, with Jurkat cell RNA spiked in. Sample subset: FACS-sorted CD8+CD4-CCR7+CD45RA+ naive T cells. Receptors were obtained from a human donor in good health. Some libraries in this study had Jurkat cell RNA spiked in.

In regard to this clonotype: A much more abundant neighbour one base away suggests this may be a read error. This chain joins TRBV29-1 and TRBJ1-2; D might be TRBD1 (5 bases). This CDR3 is built from 15 residues. Per the germline V gene, CDR1 is SQVTM and CDR2 is ANQGSEA. This chain's CDR3 is CSVEGGGGYGYGCTF. The CDR3, as DNA: TGCAGCGTTGAGGGCGGGGGAGGGTACGGCTATGGCTGCACCTTC.

This clonotype was found a few times. The genes are TRBV19 and TRBJ2-7, with a tentative D call TRBD2 (6 bases). The germline V gene encodes CDR1 LNHDA and CDR2 SQIVND (reference sequence). V was shortened by 3 bases and J by 0 bases, with 9 bases between the two germline ends. The CDR3 length is 14 residues. The CDR3 region has the DNA TGTGCCAGTAGTATCCTAGCGTCCTCCTACGAGCAGTACTTC. As protein: CASSILASSYEQYF.

The rearrangement joins TRBV2 to TRBJ2-1, with 10 bases aligning to TRBD2. The CDR3 extends over 15 amino acids. Trimming removed 5 bases from V and 5 bases from J; junction bases left unmatched: 6. Germline loops: CDR1 SNHLY, CDR2 FYNNEI. This chain's CDR3 is CASSSLAGPNNEQFF. The CDR3 DNA reads TGTGCCAGCAGTTCACTAGCGGGACCCAACAATGAGCAGTTCTTC.

This clonotype was observed at least ten times. The genes are TRBV11-2 and TRBJ2-3, with 8 nucleotides matching TRBD2. The CDR3 loop spans 17 amino acids. Germline V CDR1 and CDR2: SGHAT, FQNNGV. With 5 bases clipped from V and 2 bases from J, the junction kept 12 bases outside the gene matches. CDR3 sequence (DNA): TGTGCCAGCAGCCCCTCCCCGGGGACTAGGTCCACAGATACGCAGTATTTT. Translating it yields CASSPSPGTRSTDTQYF.

This clonotype appeared a few times. The chain carries TRBV28 and TRBJ2-2; D gene ambiguous. The V end was cut by 2 bases, the J end by 5 bases, with 12 bases between. Germline CDR1 is MDHEN and CDR2 is SYDVKM. This CDR3 region has 15 residues. The CDR3 spells CASSLRAGKTGELFF. The CDR3 DNA reads as TGTGCCAGCAGTTTACGGGCAGGAAAAACCGGGGAGCTGTTTTTT.

This clonotype came up a few times. The rearrangement links TRBV19 to TRBJ2-1, with D hard to call. The CDR3 spans 15 residues. In germline, CDR1 is LNHDA, CDR2 SQIVND (reference sequence). Trimming took 5 bases from V and 0 from J, leaving 11 bases between them. CDR3 coding DNA: TGTGCCAGTAGTCCTCTGGCTAGCTCCTACAATGAGCAGTTCTTC. As protein: CASSPLASSYNEQFF. The full variable domain, completed using reference TRBV19 and TRBJ2-1, is DGGITQSPKYLFRKEGQNVTLSCEQNLNHDAMYWYRQDPGQGLRLIYYSQIVNDFQKGDIAEGYSVSREKKESFPLTVTSAQKNPTAFYLCASSPLASSYNEQFFGPGTRLTVL.

This clonotype was counted many times. The CDR3 sequence is CASSRRSTDTQYF. The CDR3 nucleotides read TGTGCCAGCAGTCGACGGAGCACAGATACGCAGTATTTT. The chain uses TRBV11-2 and TRBJ2-3; D call uncertain. The CDR3 is made up of 13 amino acids. V shed 6 bases and J shed 0 bases, with 7 bases lying between them. Germline lookup yields CDR1 SGHAT and CDR2 FQNNGV.

As for this clonotype: A clone one base away is much larger, so this may be a read error. The chain recombines TRBV11-2 with TRBJ2-1; D remains unclear. Germline lookup yields CDR1 SGHAT and CDR2 FQNNGV. This CDR3 comprises 15 residues. CDR3 in amino acids: CASSPQFLAYNELFF. As DNA, the CDR3 is TGTGCCAGCAGCCCCCAGTTCTTGGCCTACAATGAGCTGTTCTTC. The full variable domain, its missing parts supplied by reference TRBV11-2 and TRBJ2-1, is EAGVAQSPRYKIIEKRQSVAFWCNPISGHATLYWYQQILGQGPKLLIQFQNNGVVDDSQLPKDRFSAERLKGVDSTLKIQPAKLEDSAVYLCASSPQFLAYNELFFGPGTRLTVL.

Sample share makes this clonotype medium-sized (0.01 to 0.1%). CDR3 in amino acids: CASSPGTGGDEQFF. The CDR3 DNA follows: TGCGCCAGCAGCCCAGGGACAGGGGGCGATGAGCAGTTCTTC. V gene TRBV4-1 combines with J gene TRBJ2-1, with 12 positions matching TRBD1. The CDR3 is 14 residues long. V gave up 4 bases and J gave up 8 bases; unmatched junction bases: 3. The germline CDR1 and CDR2 sequences are MGHRA and YSYEKL.

This clonotype was detected ten times or more. J is TRBJ2-1 and V is TRBV24-1; the D gene is possibly TRBD2 (6 bases). Trimming removed 4 bases at V and 9 bases at J, with 18 bases between. Germline CDR1 is KGHDR and CDR2 is SFDVKD. The CDR3 extends over 15 amino acids. The CDR3 region is CATSDPGKLAIEQFF. For the CDR3, the DNA is TGTGCCACCAGTGACCCCGGAAAACTAGCAATTGAGCAGTTCTTC.

This clonotype was counted a few times. CDR3 protein: CASSLLRGDQGVRNYGYTF. The CDR3 region has the DNA TGTGCCAGCAGCCTCTTAAGGGGTGACCAAGGGGTTCGTAACTATGGCTACACCTTC. The V call is TRBV7-9, the J call TRBJ1-2, with TRBD1 as a possible D gene (5 bases). This CDR3 is built from 19 residues. Looked up from germline, CDR1 is SEHNR and CDR2 is FQNEAQ (reference sequence). V lost 5 bases, J lost 1 base, and 26 bases lay in between.

Many counts were recorded for this clonotype. The chain joins TRBV12-3 or TRBV12-4 to TRBJ2-5; 8 bases are a match to TRBD1. The CDR3 spans 17 residues. Losses at the gene ends were 5 bases for V and 3 bases for J; bases not matched to a gene: 14. The DNA of the CDR3 is TGTGCCAGCAGTACCGGGACAGGCCAAATAGTCAAAGAGACCCAGTACTTC. It yields the protein CASSTGTGQIVKETQYF.

This clonotype was seen repeatedly, ten times or more. The J gene is TRBJ1-1, the V gene TRBV6-6; maybe TRBD1 (5 bases). CDR1 MNHNY and CDR2 SVGAGI come from the germline V gene (reference sequence). This CDR3 has 11 amino acids. V was shortened by 7 bases and J by 6 bases, with 9 bases between the two germline ends. CDR3 protein: CASTWGAEAFF. The CDR3 DNA reads as TGTGCCAGCACCTGGGGGGCTGAAGCTTTCTTT.

Remarks on this clonotype: A much larger clone differs by one base, so this may be a read error. The genes are TRBV19 and TRBJ1-1; D gene unclear. This CDR3 is built from 14 residues. CDR1 and CDR2 (germline): LNHDA, SQIVND (reference sequence). DNA for the CDR3: TGTGCCAGTAGTATAGGAGCCGGGTCCACTGGAGCTTTCTTT. Translated, it gives CASSIGAGSTGAFF.

This clonotype was seen at least ten times. The chain links TRBV7-2 to TRBJ2-7; 7 bases fit TRBD2. Per the germline V gene, CDR1 is SGHTA and CDR2 is FQGNSA. Losses at the gene ends were 5 bases for V and 3 bases for J; bases not matched to a gene: 7. The CDR3 consists of 14 residues. CDR3 amino acids: CASSPSGGFYEQYF. For the CDR3, the DNA is TGTGCCAGCAGCCCATCCGGGGGGTTCTACGAGCAGTACTTC.